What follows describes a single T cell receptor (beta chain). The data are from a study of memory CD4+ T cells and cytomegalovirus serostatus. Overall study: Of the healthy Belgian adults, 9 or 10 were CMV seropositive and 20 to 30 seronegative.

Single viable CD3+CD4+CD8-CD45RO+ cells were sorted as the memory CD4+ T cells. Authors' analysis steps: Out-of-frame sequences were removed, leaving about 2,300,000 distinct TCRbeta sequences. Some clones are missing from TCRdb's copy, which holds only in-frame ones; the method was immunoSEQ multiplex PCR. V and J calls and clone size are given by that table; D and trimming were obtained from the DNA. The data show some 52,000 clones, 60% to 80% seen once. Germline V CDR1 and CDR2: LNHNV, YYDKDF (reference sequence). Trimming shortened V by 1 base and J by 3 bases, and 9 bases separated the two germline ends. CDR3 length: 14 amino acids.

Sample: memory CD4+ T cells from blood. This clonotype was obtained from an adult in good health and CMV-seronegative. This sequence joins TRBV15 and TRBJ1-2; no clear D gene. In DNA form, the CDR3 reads TGTGCCACCAGCAGAGGAGGAGATTACTATGGCTACACCTTC. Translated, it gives CATSRGGDYYGYTF.